This paragraph reports one T cell receptor beta chain. Its specificity is not known. The sample belongs to a study of T cell responses to AZD1222 COVID-19 vaccine. Study-wide points: Scientists sampled the repertoires only once the peak T cell response had passed. White British donors predominated, females outnumbered males, and clonal diversity was possibly underestimated. The study found Spike-specific TCR breadth and depth rose after two AZD1222 doses.

The length of the CDR3 is 15 residues. J gave up 8 bases and V 6 bases, and 13 bases lay outside the gene matches. Germline lookup yields CDR1 MNHEY and CDR2 SVGAGI. TCRdb's copy holds only in-frame clones and misses some; the assay was immunoSEQ multiplex PCR. Among under 140,000 clones listed, roughly 90% were seen once. This chain joins TRBV6-5 and TRBJ1-2, with 9 bases matching TRBD1. This receptor was taken from an adult in good health. Sample: peripheral blood, taken on day 0 of AZD1222 vaccination. The CDR3: CASRDYLRDREGYTF. The DNA of the CDR3 is TGTGCCAGCAGGGACTACCTCCGGGACAGGGAGGGCTACACCTTC.